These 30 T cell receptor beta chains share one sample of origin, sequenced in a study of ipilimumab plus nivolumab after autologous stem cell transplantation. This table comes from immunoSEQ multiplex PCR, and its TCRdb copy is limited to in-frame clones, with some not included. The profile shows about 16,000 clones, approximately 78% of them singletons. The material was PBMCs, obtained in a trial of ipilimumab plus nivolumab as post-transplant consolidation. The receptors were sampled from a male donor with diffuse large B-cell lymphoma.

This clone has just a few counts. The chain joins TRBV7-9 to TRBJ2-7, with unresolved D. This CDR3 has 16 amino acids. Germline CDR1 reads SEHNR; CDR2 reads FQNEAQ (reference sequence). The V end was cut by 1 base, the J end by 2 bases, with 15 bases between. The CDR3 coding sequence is TGTGCCAGCAGCTTAGAATTTAGCAATAGCCCCTACGAGCAGTACTTC. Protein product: CASSLEFSNSPYEQYF.

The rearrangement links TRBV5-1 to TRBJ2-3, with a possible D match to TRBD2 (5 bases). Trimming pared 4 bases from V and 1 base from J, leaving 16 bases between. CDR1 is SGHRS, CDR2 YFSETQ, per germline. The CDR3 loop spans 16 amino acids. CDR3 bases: TGCGCCAGCAGCGTTAGGACCCCGAGGGGCACAGATACGCAGTATTTT. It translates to CASSVRTPRGTDTQYF.

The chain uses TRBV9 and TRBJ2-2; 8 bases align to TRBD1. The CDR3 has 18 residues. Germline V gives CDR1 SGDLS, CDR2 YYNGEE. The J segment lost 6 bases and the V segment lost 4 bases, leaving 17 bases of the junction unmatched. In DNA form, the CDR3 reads TGTGCCAGCAGCACCCCTGGACAGGGAAAAGATTGGGCCGGGGAGCTGTTTTTT. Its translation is CASSTPGQGKDWAGELFF.

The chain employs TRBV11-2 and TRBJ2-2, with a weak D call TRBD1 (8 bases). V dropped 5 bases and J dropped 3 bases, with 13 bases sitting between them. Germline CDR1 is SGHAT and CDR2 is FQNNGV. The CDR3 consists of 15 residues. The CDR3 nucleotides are TGTGCCAGCAGCCAAACAGGGGGGGACACCGGGGAGCTGTTTTTT. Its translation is CASSQTGGDTGELFF.

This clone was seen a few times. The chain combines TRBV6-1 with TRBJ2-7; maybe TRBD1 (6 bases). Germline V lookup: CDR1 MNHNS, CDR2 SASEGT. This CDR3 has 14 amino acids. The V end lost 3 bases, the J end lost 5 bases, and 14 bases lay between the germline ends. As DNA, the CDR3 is TGTGCCAGCAGTGACCTTCTGGGGGCCAACGAGCAGTACTTC. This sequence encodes CASSDLLGANEQYF.

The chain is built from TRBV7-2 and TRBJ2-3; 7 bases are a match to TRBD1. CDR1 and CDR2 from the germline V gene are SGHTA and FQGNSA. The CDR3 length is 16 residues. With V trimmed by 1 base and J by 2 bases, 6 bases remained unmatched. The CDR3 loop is CASSLVGGRTTDTQYF. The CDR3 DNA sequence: TGTGCCAGCAGCTTAGTAGGGGGCCGAACCACAGATACGCAGTATTTT.

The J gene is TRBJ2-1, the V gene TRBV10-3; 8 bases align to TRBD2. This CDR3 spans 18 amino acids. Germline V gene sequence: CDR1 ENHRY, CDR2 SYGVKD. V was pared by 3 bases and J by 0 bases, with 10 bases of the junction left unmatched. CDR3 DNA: TGTGCCATCAGTGACCCGTTGGGCGGGGGGAGCTCCTACAATGAGCAGTTCTTC. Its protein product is CAISDPLGGGSSYNEQFF.

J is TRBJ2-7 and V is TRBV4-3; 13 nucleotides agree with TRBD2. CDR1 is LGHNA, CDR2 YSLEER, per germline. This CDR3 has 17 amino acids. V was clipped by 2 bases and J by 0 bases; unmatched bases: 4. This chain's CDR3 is CASSQILAGGSSYEQYF. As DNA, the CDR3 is TGCGCCAGCAGCCAAATACTAGCGGGGGGGAGCTCCTACGAGCAGTACTTC.

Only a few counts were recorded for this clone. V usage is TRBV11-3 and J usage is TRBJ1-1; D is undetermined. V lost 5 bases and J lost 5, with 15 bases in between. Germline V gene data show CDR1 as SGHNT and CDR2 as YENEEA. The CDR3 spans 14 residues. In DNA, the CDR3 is TGTGCCAGCAGCCAATTTGGCCTGGGGACTGAAGCTTTCTTT. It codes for CASSQFGLGTEAFF.

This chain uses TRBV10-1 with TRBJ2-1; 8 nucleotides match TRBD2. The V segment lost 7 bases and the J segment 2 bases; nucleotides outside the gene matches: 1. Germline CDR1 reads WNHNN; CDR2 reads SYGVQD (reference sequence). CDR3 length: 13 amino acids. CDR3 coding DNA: TGCGCCAGCACCGGGGGGGCCTACAATGAGCAGTTCTTC. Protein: CASTGGAYNEQFF.

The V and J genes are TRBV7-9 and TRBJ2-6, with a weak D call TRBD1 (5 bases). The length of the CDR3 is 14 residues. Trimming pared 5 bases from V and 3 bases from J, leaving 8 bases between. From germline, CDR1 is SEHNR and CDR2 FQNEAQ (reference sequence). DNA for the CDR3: TGTGCCAGCAGCGTAGGGGATGGGGCCAACGTCCTGACTTTC. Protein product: CASSVGDGANVLTF.

The CDR3 nucleotides are TGTGCCAGCAGTGTAATTCGAAGGAGCGGGGGGGCAGATACGCAGTATTTT. Encoded protein: CASSVIRRSGGADTQYF. V usage is TRBV6-1 and J usage is TRBJ2-3; 10 positions match TRBD2. Trimming took 4 bases from V and 4 from J; bases not matched to a gene: 11. This CDR3 region has 17 residues. CDR1 is MNHNS and CDR2 is SASEGT in the germline V gene.

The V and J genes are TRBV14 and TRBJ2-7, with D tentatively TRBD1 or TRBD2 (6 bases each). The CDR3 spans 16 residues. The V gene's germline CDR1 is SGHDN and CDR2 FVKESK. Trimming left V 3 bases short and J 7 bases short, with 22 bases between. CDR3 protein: CASSHPGPGARWEQYF. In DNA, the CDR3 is TGTGCCAGCAGCCATCCTGGGCCGGGGGCGCGTTGGGAGCAGTACTTC.

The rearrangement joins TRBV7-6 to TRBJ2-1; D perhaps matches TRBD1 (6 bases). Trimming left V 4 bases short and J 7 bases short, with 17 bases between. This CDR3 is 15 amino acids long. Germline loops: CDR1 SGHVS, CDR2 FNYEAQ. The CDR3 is CASSSRQGHGNEQFF. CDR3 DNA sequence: TGTGCCAGCAGCTCCCGCCAGGGACACGGGAATGAGCAGTTCTTC.

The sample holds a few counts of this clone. The CDR3 nucleotides are TGTGCCAGCAGCTCCTGGGACGATAAAAACATTCAGTACTTC. Protein sequence: CASSSWDDKNIQYF. This chain connects TRBV11-3 to TRBJ2-4; D might be TRBD1 or TRBD2, each matching 5 bases. CDR1 is SGHNT and CDR2 is YENEEA in the germline V gene. This CDR3 is built from 14 residues. The germline V and J ends were trimmed by 4 bases and 4 bases, with 11 bases remaining between them.

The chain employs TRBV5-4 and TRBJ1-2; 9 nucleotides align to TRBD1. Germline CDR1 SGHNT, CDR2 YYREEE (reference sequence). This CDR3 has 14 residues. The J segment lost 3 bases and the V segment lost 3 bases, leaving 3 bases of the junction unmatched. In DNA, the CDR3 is TGTGCCAGCAGCTCGGACAGGGGAGACTATGGCTACACCTTC. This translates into CASSSDRGDYGYTF.

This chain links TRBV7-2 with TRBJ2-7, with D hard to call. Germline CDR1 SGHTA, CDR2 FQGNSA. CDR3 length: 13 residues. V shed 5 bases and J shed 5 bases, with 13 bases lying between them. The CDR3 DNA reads TGTGCCAGCAGCCGCGTACCCTTAGACGAGCAGTACTTC. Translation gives CASSRVPLDEQYF.

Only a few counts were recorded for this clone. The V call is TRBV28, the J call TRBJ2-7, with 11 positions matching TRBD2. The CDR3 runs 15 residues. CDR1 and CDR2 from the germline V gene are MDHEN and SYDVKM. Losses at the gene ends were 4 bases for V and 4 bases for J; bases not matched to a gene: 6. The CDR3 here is CASSSIAGGMYEQYF. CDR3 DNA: TGTGCCAGCAGTTCCATAGCGGGAGGGATGTACGAGCAGTACTTC. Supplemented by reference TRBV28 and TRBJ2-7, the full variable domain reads DVKVTQSSRYLVKRTGEKVFLECVQDMDHENMFWYRQDPGLGLRLIYFSYDVKMKEKGDIPEGYSVSREKKERFSLILESASTNQTSMYLCASSSIAGGMYEQYFGPGTRLTVT.

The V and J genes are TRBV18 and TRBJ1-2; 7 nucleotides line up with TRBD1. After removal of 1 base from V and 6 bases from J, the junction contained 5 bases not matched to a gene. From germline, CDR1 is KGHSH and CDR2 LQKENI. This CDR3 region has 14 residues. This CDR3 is CASSPLTGVDGYTF. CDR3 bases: TGTGCCAGCTCACCACTCACAGGGGTCGATGGCTACACCTTC.

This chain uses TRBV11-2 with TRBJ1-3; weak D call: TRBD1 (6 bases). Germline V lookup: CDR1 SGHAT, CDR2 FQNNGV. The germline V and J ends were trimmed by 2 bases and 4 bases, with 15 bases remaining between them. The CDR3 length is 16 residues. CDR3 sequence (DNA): TGTGCCAGCAGCTTAACCCAGGGGAGGTGGGGAAACACCATATATTTT. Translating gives CASSLTQGRWGNTIYF.

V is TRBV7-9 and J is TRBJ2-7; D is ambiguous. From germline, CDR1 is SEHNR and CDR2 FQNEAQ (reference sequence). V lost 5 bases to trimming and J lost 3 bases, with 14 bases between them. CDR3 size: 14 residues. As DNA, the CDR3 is TGTGCCAGCAGCCCCTATATTGGGGACTACGAGCAGTACTTC. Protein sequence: CASSPYIGDYEQYF.

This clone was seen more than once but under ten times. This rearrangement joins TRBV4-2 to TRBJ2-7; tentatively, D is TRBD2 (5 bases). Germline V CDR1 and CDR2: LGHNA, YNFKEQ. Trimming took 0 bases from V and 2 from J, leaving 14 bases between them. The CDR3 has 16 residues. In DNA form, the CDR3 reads TGTGCCAGCAGCCAAGATTTTCGGGAAATGACCTACGAGCAGTACTTC. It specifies CASSQDFREMTYEQYF.

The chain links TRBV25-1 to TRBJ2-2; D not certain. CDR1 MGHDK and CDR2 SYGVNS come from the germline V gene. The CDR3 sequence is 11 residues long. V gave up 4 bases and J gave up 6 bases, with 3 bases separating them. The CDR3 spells CASSVPGELFF. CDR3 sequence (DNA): TGTGCCAGCAGTGTCCCCGGGGAGCTGTTTTTT.

The CDR3 sequence is CASRDVGTGFGELFF. The CDR3 DNA sequence: TGTGCCAGCAGAGATGTCGGGACAGGGTTCGGGGAGCTGTTTTTT. The chain carries TRBV25-1 and TRBJ2-2; 9 bases fit TRBD1. This CDR3 spans 15 amino acids. From germline, CDR1 is MGHDK and CDR2 SYGVNS. After removal of 6 bases from V and 7 bases from J, the junction contained 9 bases not matched to a gene.

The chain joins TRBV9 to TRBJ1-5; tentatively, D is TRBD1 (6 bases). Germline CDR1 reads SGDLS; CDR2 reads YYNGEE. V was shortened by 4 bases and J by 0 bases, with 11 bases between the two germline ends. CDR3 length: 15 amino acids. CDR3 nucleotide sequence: TGTGCCAGCAGCCCGGGGGGCAATAGCAATCAGCCCCAGCATTTT. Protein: CASSPGGNSNQPQHF.

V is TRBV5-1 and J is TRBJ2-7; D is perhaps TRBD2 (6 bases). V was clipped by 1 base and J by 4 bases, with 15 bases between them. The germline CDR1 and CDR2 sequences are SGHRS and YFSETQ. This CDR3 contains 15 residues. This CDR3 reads CASSLWGGTGYEQYF. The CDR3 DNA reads TGCGCCAGCAGCTTGTGGGGCGGGACCGGGTACGAGCAGTACTTC.

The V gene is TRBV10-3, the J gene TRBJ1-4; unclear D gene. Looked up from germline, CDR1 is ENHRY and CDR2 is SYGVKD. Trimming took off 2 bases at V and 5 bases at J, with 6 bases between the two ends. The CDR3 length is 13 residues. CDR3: CAISEPRNEKLFF. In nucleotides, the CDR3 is TGTGCCATCAGTGAGCCAAGGAATGAAAAACTGTTTTTT.

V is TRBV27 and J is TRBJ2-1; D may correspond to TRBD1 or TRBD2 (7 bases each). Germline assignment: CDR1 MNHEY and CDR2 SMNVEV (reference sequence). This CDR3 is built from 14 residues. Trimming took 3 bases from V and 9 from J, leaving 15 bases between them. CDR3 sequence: CASSFSRRGGEQFF. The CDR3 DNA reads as TGTGCCAGCAGTTTTTCCCGCAGGGGGGGTGAGCAGTTCTTC.

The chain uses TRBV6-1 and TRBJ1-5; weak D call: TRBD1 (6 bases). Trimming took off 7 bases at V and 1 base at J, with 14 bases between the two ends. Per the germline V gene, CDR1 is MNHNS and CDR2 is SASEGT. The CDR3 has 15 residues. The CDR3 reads CASIPQGLSNQPQHF. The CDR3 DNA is TGTGCCAGCATTCCCCAGGGGTTGAGCAATCAGCCCCAGCATTTT.

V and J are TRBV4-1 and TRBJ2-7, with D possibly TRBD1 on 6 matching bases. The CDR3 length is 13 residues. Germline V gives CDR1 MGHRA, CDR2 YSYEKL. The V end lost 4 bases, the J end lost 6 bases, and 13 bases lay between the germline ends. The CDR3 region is CASSPGTFGEQYF. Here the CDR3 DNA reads TGCGCCAGCAGCCCCGGGACATTCGGCGAGCAGTACTTC.